Shown below are 25 T cell receptor beta chains from a single sample sequenced in a study of T cell repertoires in cytomegalovirus infection. These receptors' targets are unknown. MiXCR, run by TCRdb on the reads, gives a single entry per CDR3 protein. The sample yields a few hundred thousand distinct CDR3 sequences, roughly a third seen once. The sequences come from cultured PBMCs, collected from culture after CMV antigen stimulation. Source of these receptors: a human donor in good health (CMV status not recorded). Some clones in this sample may be carry-over from other donors' samples.

The V and J genes are TRBV20-1 and TRBJ2-3, with TRBD2 identical over 7 bases. Unmatched junction bases numbered 7, after V lost 0 bases and J lost 4 bases. CDR3 length equals 15 residues. Germline values: CDR1 DFQATT, CDR2 SNEGSKA (reference sequence). The CDR3 DNA follows: TGCAGTGCTAGAGAATCCCCTGCGGGAGCAGATACGCAGTATTTT. It codes for CSARESPAGADTQYF.

This clonotype was observed a handful of times. J is TRBJ2-1 and V is TRBV4-2; D may be TRBD2 (5 bases). The V end was cut by 0 bases, the J end by 3 bases, with 15 bases between. From germline, CDR1 is LGHNA and CDR2 YNFKEQ. This CDR3 region has 17 residues. In DNA, the CDR3 is TGTGCCAGCAGCCAAGATTTCGGGATCGAGGGCTACAATGAGCAGTTCTTC. The encoded protein is CASSQDFGIEGYNEQFF.

This clonotype showed up many times. This rearrangement joins TRBV7-2 to TRBJ1-5, with D unresolved. This CDR3 spans 15 amino acids. Per the germline V gene, CDR1 is SGHTA and CDR2 is FQGNSA. The ends were cut back, 5 bases at V and 2 bases at J, with 13 bases in the middle. The chain's CDR3 is CASSQSGMGNQPQHF. The CDR3 DNA sequence: TGTGCCAGCAGCCAGTCTGGGATGGGCAATCAGCCCCAGCATTTT.

This CDR3 is CASSLRRDRFSGANVLTF. As DNA, the CDR3 is TGTGCCAGCAGCTTACGCAGGGATCGATTCTCTGGGGCCAACGTCCTGACTTTC. The V and J genes are TRBV7-6 and TRBJ2-6, with a possible D match to TRBD1 (5 bases). There are 18 residues in the CDR3. V was shortened by 2 bases and J by 0 bases, with 14 bases between the two germline ends. From germline, CDR1 is SGHVS and CDR2 FNYEAQ.

This chain connects TRBV18 to TRBJ2-4, with TRBD1 identical over 7 bases. J was trimmed by 16 bases and V by 2 bases; bases with no gene match: 11. The CDR3 covers 13 residues. Germline-derived CDR1 and CDR2 are KGHSH and LQKENI. The CDR3 DNA is TGTGCCAGCTCACCAGGGGACAGCGACTTTACTTACTTC. The encoded protein is CASSPGDSDFTYF.

This CDR3 is CASSIEGEYTEAFF. For the CDR3, the DNA is TGTGCCAGTAGTATTGAGGGGGAGTACACTGAAGCTTTCTTT. V and J are TRBV19 and TRBJ1-1; possibly TRBD1 for D (6 bases). V dropped 3 bases and J dropped 3 bases, with 11 bases sitting between them. CDR1 and CDR2 from the germline V gene are LNHDA and SQIVND (reference sequence). The CDR3 extends over 14 amino acids.

The chain has TRBV5-1 and TRBJ2-7, with D possibly TRBD1 on 6 matching bases. V lost 4 bases and J lost 2, with 16 bases in between. In germline, CDR1 is SGHRS, CDR2 YFSETQ. CDR3 size: 15 residues. Here the CDR3 reads CASSHGQTTTYEQYF. The CDR3 DNA sequence: TGCGCCAGCAGCCACGGACAGACGACTACCTACGAGCAGTACTTC.

This clonotype was observed a handful of times. This CDR3 reads CASTPETAVRGEQFF. The CDR3, as DNA: TGTGCCAGCACTCCAGAGACGGCGGTAAGGGGTGAGCAGTTCTTC. The V call is TRBV7-2, the J call TRBJ2-1; perhaps TRBD1 as D (5 bases). The CDR3 totals 15 residues. Germline V CDR1 and CDR2: SGHTA, FQGNSA. Trimming took 7 bases from V and 9 from J, leaving 22 bases between them.

This sequence joins TRBV6-1 and TRBJ2-1; D is ambiguous. Trimming removed 7 bases at V and 0 bases at J, with 7 bases between. CDR1 and CDR2 (germline): MNHNS, SASEGT. This CDR3 has 13 amino acids. The CDR3 nucleotides read TGTGCCAGCATCATAAGCTCCTACAATGAGCAGTTCTTC. This encodes CASIISSYNEQFF.

This chain connects TRBV10-3 to TRBJ1-1; D uncertain. CDR3 length: 13 residues. V was shortened by 5 bases and J by 3 bases, with 10 bases between the two germline ends. Germline CDR1 is ENHRY and CDR2 is SYGVKD. The CDR3 loop is CAISRVIDTEAFF. CDR3 sequence (DNA): TGTGCCATCAGTCGGGTTATAGACACTGAAGCTTTCTTT.

Comments on this clonotype: The junction departs from the called germline gene at one end, perhaps through a read error. CDR3 DNA: TGTGCCAGCAGCCTCCCCGACGGGATCCGCTCCTTT. Translated: CASSLPDGIRSF. V usage is TRBV7-6 and J usage is TRBJ2-1; maybe TRBD2 (5 bases). There are 12 residues in the CDR3. The germline V gene has CDR1 SGHVS and CDR2 FNYEAQ.

V gene TRBV6-2 or TRBV6-3 combines with J gene TRBJ2-1; 13 nucleotides align to TRBD2. The CDR3 contains 18 residues. V trimming: 6 bases; J trimming: 8 bases; junction bases outside the gene matches: 16. Germline V gene lookup returns CDR1 MNHEY and CDR2 SVGEGT. The CDR3 sequence is CASSKLTSGRAIPHEQFF. As DNA, the CDR3 is TGTGCCAGCAGCAAACTAACTAGCGGGAGGGCCATCCCCCATGAGCAGTTCTTC.

Ten or more counts support this clonotype. This sequence joins TRBV7-2 and TRBJ2-3; 7 bases match TRBD2. V lost 1 base, J lost 6 bases, and 4 bases stayed unmatched. In germline, CDR1 is SGHTA, CDR2 FQGNSA. The CDR3 contains 14 residues. As DNA, the CDR3 is TGTGCCAGCAGCTTAGTTTCTAGCGGTGATACGCAGTATTTT. As protein: CASSLVSSGDTQYF.

The chain employs TRBV12-3 or TRBV12-4 and TRBJ2-5; the match to TRBD1 covers 12 bases. V shed 5 bases, J shed 5 bases, and the junction held 6 bases outside the gene matches. This CDR3 is built from 15 residues. The CDR3 region is CASSQGTGGGETQYF. The CDR3 nucleotides read TGTGCCAGCAGTCAAGGGACAGGGGGCGGCGAGACCCAGTACTTC.

This clonotype counts as medium-sized. This chain links TRBV7-2 with TRBJ2-1; either TRBD1 or TRBD2 may fit D (6 bases each). The CDR3 sequence is 19 residues long. With 2 bases removed from V and 4 bases from J, the gap between germline ends came to 24 bases. Germline V gene sequence: CDR1 SGHTA, CDR2 FQGNSA. CDR3 sequence: CASSLLGDKSRRAYNEQFF. The DNA of the CDR3 is TGTGCCAGCAGCTTATTAGGGGACAAGAGCAGGAGGGCGTACAATGAGCAGTTCTTC.

This clonotype appeared a few times. The rearrangement links TRBV12-3 or TRBV12-4 to TRBJ1-2, with D unresolved. Trimming removed 1 base from V and 3 bases from J, with 12 bases in between. This CDR3 is 15 amino acids long. The CDR3 sequence is CASSLVGGTDYGYTF. CDR3 DNA: TGTGCCAGCAGTTTAGTTGGAGGAACCGACTATGGCTACACCTTC.

This chain uses TRBV6-1 with TRBJ1-5; unclear D gene. Trimming pared 7 bases from V and 1 base from J, leaving 14 bases between. The CDR3 totals 15 residues. Germline V gene lookup returns CDR1 MNHNS and CDR2 SASEGT. This chain's CDR3 is CASTRAHLSNQPQHF. CDR3 coding DNA: TGTGCCAGCACCAGAGCTCATCTCAGCAATCAGCCCCAGCATTTT.

The chain is built from TRBV20-1 and TRBJ2-2; a weak D match, TRBD2 (7 bases). Trimming removed 5 bases from V and 4 bases from J, with 14 bases in between. Germline assignment: CDR1 DFQATT and CDR2 SNEGSKA (reference sequence). The CDR3 runs 14 residues. As DNA, the CDR3 is TGCAGTGCTGGGGGGGGCGGGAGCACCGGGGAGCTGTTTTTT. Translating gives CSAGGGGSTGELFF.

The chain links TRBV6-5 to TRBJ2-2; 7 bases line up with TRBD1. Germline trimming cut 0 bases from V and 4 bases from J; bases unmatched to any gene: 5. The CDR3 loop spans 16 amino acids. Per germline, CDR1 MNHEY and CDR2 SVGAGI. CDR3 protein: CASSYSAGGGTGELFF. The CDR3 region has the DNA TGTGCCAGCAGTTACTCGGCAGGGGGTGGCACCGGGGAGCTGTTTTTT.

This sequence joins TRBV4-3 and TRBJ2-1; D unresolved. Germline V gives CDR1 LGHNA, CDR2 YSLEER. V shed 0 bases and J shed 0 bases, with 9 bases lying between them. The CDR3 runs to 16 residues. CDR3 bases: TGCGCCAGCAGCCAAGAGACCTTAGGCTCCTACAATGAGCAGTTCTTC. It yields the protein CASSQETLGSYNEQFF.

This clonotype has a handful of counts. The rearrangement joins TRBV7-2 to TRBJ2-3; D might be TRBD1 (5 bases). The CDR3 sequence is 11 residues long. Trimming shortened V by 8 bases and J by 9 bases, and 12 bases separated the two germline ends. The germline gives CDR1 SGHTA, CDR2 FQGNSA. The CDR3: CASPLDRTQYF. CDR3 nucleotides: TGTGCCAGCCCTTTAGACAGAACGCAGTATTTT. The entire variable domain, with the rest obtained from reference TRBV7-2 and TRBJ2-3, is as follows: GAGVSQSPSNKVTEKGKDVELRCDPISGHTALYWYRQSLGQGLEFLIYFQGNSAPDKSGLPSDRFSAERTGGSVSTLTIQRTQQEDSAVYLCASPLDRTQYFGPGTRLTVL.

The chain is built from TRBV28 and TRBJ2-7; 7 nucleotides agree with TRBD1. The V gene's germline CDR1 is MDHEN and CDR2 SYDVKM. The CDR3 has 14 amino acids. With 5 bases clipped from V and 6 bases from J, the junction kept 10 bases outside the gene matches. In DNA form, the CDR3 reads TGTGCCAGCAGTACGACAGGGCCCTTTGGCGAGCAGTACTTC. It translates to CASSTTGPFGEQYF.

V is TRBV7-2 and J is TRBJ1-6; no firm D call. Between the trimmed V and J ends, which lost 5 bases and 6 bases, there was a span of 8 bases. Germline CDR1 reads SGHTA; CDR2 reads FQGNSA. This CDR3 contains 13 residues. The chain's CDR3 is CASSVGVNSPLHF. Written as DNA, the CDR3 is TGTGCCAGCAGCGTTGGGGTTAATTCACCCCTCCACTTT.

This clonotype occurred once. A read error may produce the germline difference seen at one junction end. The chain links TRBV7-3 to TRBJ2-1; 15 nucleotides align to TRBD2. Germline V gene sequence: CDR1 SGHTA, CDR2 FQGTGA. The CDR3 has 19 residues. CDR3 bases: TGTGCCAGCAGCTTAGCCGGACTAGCGGGAGGGGCTTCCTACAGTGAGCAGTTCTTC. Encoded protein: CASSLAGLAGGASYSEQFF.

The V and J genes are TRBV7-2 and TRBJ1-2, with D hard to call. Germline V lookup: CDR1 SGHTA, CDR2 FQGNSA. CDR3 length: 13 amino acids. The V and J ends lost 3 bases and 4 bases respectively, with 9 bases between them. Here the CDR3 DNA reads TGTGCCAGCAGCTTGAACGAGGGCTATGGCTACACCTTC. Translated: CASSLNEGYGYTF.